Below, one T cell receptor beta chain is given with its context. This sample stems from a study of blood T cell repertoires in COVID-19. The overall study: There were acute and convalescent COVID-19 samples, and they came from the United States, Italy and Spain. The analysed material was cDNA or gDNA that came from T cells, B-cell-depleted T cells, or PBMCs.

Methods used by the authors: The assay estimated nucleated cells by amplifying reference gene primers. Here immunoSEQ multiplex PCR was the method, and the copy in TCRdb shows in-frame clones only, minus some. The D gene and trimming were derived from the DNA, and the V and J assignments and clone size from that table. The repertoire has about 100,000 clones, around four fifths of them found once; the top ten carry 12%. Germline CDR1 and CDR2: MNHNS and SASEGT. The CDR3 length is 16 residues. V gave up 3 bases and J gave up 5 bases; unmatched junction bases: 6. The chain has TRBV6-1 and TRBJ2-2, with 10 bases identical to TRBD1. The sequence derives from a woman in her 70s with acute or convalescent COVID-19. Sequencing was performed on peripheral blood. CDR3 in amino acids: CASSESGQGVTGELFF. In nucleotides, the CDR3 is TGTGCCAGCAGTGAGAGCGGACAGGGGGTTACCGGGGAGCTGTTTTTT.